Listed below are T cell receptor beta chains from one sample, sequenced in a study of blood T cell repertoires in COVID-19. Sequencing was performed with immunoSEQ multiplex PCR; in TCRdb, only in-frame clones are kept and a portion is missing. Found here are tens of thousands of clones, 65% to 90% of them singletons; the top ten hold roughly 7.3%. The sample consisted of peripheral blood. Receptors were obtained from a man aged 35 to 55 with acute or convalescent COVID-19. CDR3s include the opening cysteine and the closing phenylalanine or tryptophan. A D gene is named only where the DNA matches it firmly. Rows may omit the clone size; those that give it use once, few, many or a size class.

TRBJ1-2	.	.	TRBV28	CASSFSGANYGYTF	TGTGCCAGCAGTTTCTCCGGTGCTAACTATGGCTACACCTTC
TRBJ2-7	once	TRBD1	TRBV19	CATTDRSYEQYF	TGTGCCACCACGGACAGGTCCTACGAGCAGTACTTC
TRBJ2-1	.	.	TRBV11-3	CASSLGGGPYNEQFF	TGTGCCAGCAGCTTAGGAGGGGGACCCTACAATGAGCAGTTCTTC
TRBJ2-1	.	TRBD2	TRBV7-2	CASSSIGTSGGAYNEQFF	TGTGCCAGCAGCTCGATCGGGACTAGCGGGGGGGCCTACAATGAGCAGTTCTTC
TRBJ1-5	.	TRBD1	TRBV29-1	CSALGQGGQPQHF	TGCAGCGCCCTAGGACAGGGCGGTCAGCCCCAGCATTTT
TRBJ1-1	.	.	TRBV3-1/TRBV3-2	CASSQKATGEAFF	TGTGCCAGCAGCCAAAAAGCGACAGGAGAAGCTTTCTTT
TRBJ2-7	.	TRBD2	TRBV18	CASSPPIREGSYEQYF	TGTGCCAGCTCACCACCGATACGGGAGGGCTCCTACGAGCAGTACTTC
TRBJ2-7	.	TRBD1	TRBV5-1	CASSPGQGVGEQYF	TGCGCCAGCAGCCCGGGACAGGGGGTTGGGGAGCAGTACTTC
TRBJ2-2	once	.	TRBV11-2	CASSLALTSPGELFF	TGTGCCAGCAGCTTGGCCCTCACTAGTCCCGGGGAGCTGTTTTTT
TRBJ2-1	.	TRBD1	TRBV4-2	CASSQLYGTGSVESSYNEQFF	TGTGCCAGCAGCCAATTATACGGGACAGGGTCCGTTGAATCGTCCTACAATGAGCAGTTCTTC
TRBJ1-1	.	.	TRBV29-1	CSSQQGNTEAFF	TGCAGCTCTCAACAGGGGAACACTGAAGCTTTCTTT
TRBJ2-7	.	TRBD2	TRBV6-5	CASSSGGRAYEQYF	TGTGCCAGCAGTAGCGGGGGGCGGGCGTACGAGCAGTACTTC
TRBJ1-1	.	TRBD1	TRBV27	CASRDRGLDTEAFF	TGTGCCAGCAGAGACAGGGGGTTGGACACTGAAGCTTTCTTT
TRBJ2-5	.	.	TRBV4-2	CASSRGHIQETQYF	TGTGCCAGCAGCCGAGGACATATCCAAGAGACCCAGTACTTC
TRBJ1-4	.	TRBD1	TRBV2	CASGGQRGEKLFF	TGTGCCAGCGGGGGACAGAGAGGGGAAAAACTGTTTTTT
TRBJ2-6	.	.	TRBV9	CASVRGQSTGANVLTF	TGTGCCAGCGTGAGAGGACAGAGTACTGGGGCCAACGTCCTGACTTTC
TRBJ2-2	.	.	TRBV19	CASREQGSSAGELFF	TGTGCCAGTAGGGAGCAGGGTTCGTCGGCCGGGGAGCTGTTTTTT
TRBJ2-1	.	.	TRBV9	CASSVVGRTYNEQFF	TGTGCCAGCAGCGTTGTGGGCAGGACATACAATGAGCAGTTCTTC
TRBJ2-1	.	.	TRBV5-6	CASSPPRLFDEQFF	TGTGCCAGCAGCCCCCCTAGGCTTTTCGATGAGCAGTTCTTC
TRBJ1-6	.	TRBD1	TRBV7-9	CASSSQGGYNSPLHF	TGTGCCAGCAGCTCACAGGGGGGCTATAATTCACCCCTCCACTTT
TRBJ2-1	.	.	TRBV11-2	CASSLDRGVGEFF	TGTGCCAGCAGCTTAGATCGCGGGGTTGGCGAGTTCTTC
TRBJ2-1	.	TRBD1	TRBV7-9	CASSFSRGQGAPKQFF	TGTGCCAGCAGCTTTTCCCGGGGACAGGGGGCTCCGAAGCAGTTCTTC
TRBJ1-6	.	.	TRBV6-5	CASLLASYNSPLHF	TGTGCCAGCCTGCTAGCCTCCTATAATTCACCCCTCCACTTT
TRBJ1-2	few	.	TRBV9	CASSVALPFSGYTF	TGTGCCAGCAGCGTAGCTCTCCCTTTCTCGGGCTACACCTTC
TRBJ1-1	.	TRBD1	TRBV7-9	CASSKRGTGGTEAFF	TGTGCCAGCAGCAAACGCGGGACAGGGGGCACTGAAGCTTTCTTT
TRBJ1-3	.	.	TRBV19	CASSLTRNTIYF	TGTGCCAGCTCTCTAACGCGAAACACCATATATTTT
TRBJ1-1	.	TRBD1	TRBV5-1	CASSLVGQGGAEAFF	TGCGCCAGCAGCTTGGTTGGACAGGGCGGAGCTGAAGCTTTCTTT
TRBJ2-1	.	TRBD2	TRBV4-3	CASSKLAGGPREQFF	TGCGCCAGCAGCAAACTAGCGGGGGGGCCGCGTGAGCAGTTCTTC
TRBJ1-1	.	.	TRBV7-9	CASSVLQGNTEAFF	TGTGCCAGCAGCGTATTACAGGGGAACACTGAAGCTTTCTTT
TRBJ2-7	.	.	TRBV3-1/TRBV3-2	CASSHSPSIYEQYF	TGTGCCAGCAGCCACTCCCCTTCTATCTACGAGCAGTACTTC
TRBJ2-5	.	TRBD1	TRBV5-1	CASAFQTGAEETQYF	TGCGCCAGCGCATTCCAGACAGGGGCCGAAGAGACCCAGTACTTC
TRBJ2-7	.	TRBD2	TRBV7-2	CASSFTSGGYEQYF	TGTGCCAGCAGCTTCACTAGCGGGGGCTACGAGCAGTACTTC
TRBJ2-7	.	.	TRBV6-6	CASSRGSYYEQYF	TGTGCCAGCAGCCGCGGCTCCTACTACGAGCAGTACTTC
TRBJ2-3	.	.	TRBV24-1	CATSDLGRGSATDTQYF	TGTGCCACCAGTGATTTGGGCAGGGGTTCGGCCACAGATACGCAGTATTTT
TRBJ1-6	.	TRBD1	TRBV11-2	CASSLGRQGNSPLHF	TGTGCCAGCAGCTTAGGTCGACAGGGAAATTCACCCCTCCACTTT
TRBJ2-1	once	TRBD2	TRBV5-1	CASSSRPRIRGGPNEQFF	TGCGCCAGCAGCTCCCGACCTCGGATCCGGGGGGGCCCCAATGAGCAGTTCTTC
TRBJ1-1	once	TRBD1	TRBV18	CASSPGLDRGITFF	TGTGCCAGCTCACCAGGTCTCGACAGGGGAATTACTTTCTTT
TRBJ2-3	.	.	TRBV7-8	CASSPLSPTDTQYF	TGTGCCAGCAGCCCCTTATCCCCCACAGATACGCAGTATTTT
TRBJ1-2	.	TRBD1	TRBV5-1	CASTRRLGQGDHRHHYGYTF	TGCGCCAGCACCAGGAGGTTGGGACAGGGGGACCATCGTCACCACTATGGCTACACCTTC
TRBJ2-6	.	.	TRBV12-1	CASSSHRGFRAGANVLTF	TGTGCCAGCAGCTCCCATCGAGGGTTTAGGGCTGGGGCCAACGTCCTGACTTTC